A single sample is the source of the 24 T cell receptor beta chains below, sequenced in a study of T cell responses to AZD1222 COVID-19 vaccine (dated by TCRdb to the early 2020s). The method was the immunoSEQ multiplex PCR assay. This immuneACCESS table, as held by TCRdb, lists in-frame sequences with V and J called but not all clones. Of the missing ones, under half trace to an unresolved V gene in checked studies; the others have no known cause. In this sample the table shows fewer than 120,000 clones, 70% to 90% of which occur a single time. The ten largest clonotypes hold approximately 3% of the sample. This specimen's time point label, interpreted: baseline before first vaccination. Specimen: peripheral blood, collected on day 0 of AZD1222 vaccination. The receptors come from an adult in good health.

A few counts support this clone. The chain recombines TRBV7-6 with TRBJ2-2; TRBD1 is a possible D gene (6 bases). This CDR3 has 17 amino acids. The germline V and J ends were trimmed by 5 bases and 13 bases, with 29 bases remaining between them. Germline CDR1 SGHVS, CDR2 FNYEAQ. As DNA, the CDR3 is TGTGCCAGCAGCACAGGGTCTTGGGAAAGGCCAAGGGGTCGGCTGTTTTTT. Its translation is CASSTGSWERPRGRLFF.

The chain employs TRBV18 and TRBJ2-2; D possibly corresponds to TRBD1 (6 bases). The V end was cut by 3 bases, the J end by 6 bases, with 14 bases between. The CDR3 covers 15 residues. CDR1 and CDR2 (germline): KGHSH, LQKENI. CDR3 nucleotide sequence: TGTGCCAGCTCACCCCAACAGGGTTTCGCCGGGGAGCTGTTTTTT. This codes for CASSPQQGFAGELFF.

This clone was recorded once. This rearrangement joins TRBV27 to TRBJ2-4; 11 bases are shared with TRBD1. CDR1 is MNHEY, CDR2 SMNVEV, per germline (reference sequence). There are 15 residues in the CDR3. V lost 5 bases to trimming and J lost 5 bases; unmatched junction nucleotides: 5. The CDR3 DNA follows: TGTGCCAGCAGTCCCTGGACAGGGGGCGAAAACATTCAGTACTTC. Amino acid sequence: CASSPWTGGENIQYF.

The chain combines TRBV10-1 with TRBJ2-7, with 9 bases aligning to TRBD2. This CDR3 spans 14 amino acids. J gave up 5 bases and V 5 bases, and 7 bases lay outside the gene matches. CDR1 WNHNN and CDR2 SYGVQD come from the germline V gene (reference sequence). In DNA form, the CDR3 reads TGCGCCAGCAGTCCTTCCGGGACTAGCAACGAGCAGTACTTC. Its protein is CASSPSGTSNEQYF.

The CDR3 DNA sequence: TGTGCCAGCAGCGTAGCTCCCGGGACAGCTTACAATGAGCAGTTCTTC. Amino acids: CASSVAPGTAYNEQFF. The chain recombines TRBV9 with TRBJ2-1; TRBD1 agrees at 7 bases. J was trimmed by 4 bases and V by 0 bases; bases with no gene match: 7. Per germline, CDR1 SGDLS and CDR2 YYNGEE. This CDR3 contains 16 residues.

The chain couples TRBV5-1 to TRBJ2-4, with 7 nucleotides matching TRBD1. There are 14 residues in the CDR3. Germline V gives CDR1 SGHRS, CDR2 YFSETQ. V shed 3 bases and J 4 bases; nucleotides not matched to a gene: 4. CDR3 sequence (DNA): TGCGCCAGCAGCTGGGGACAGACGAAAAACATTCAGTACTTC. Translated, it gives CASSWGQTKNIQYF.

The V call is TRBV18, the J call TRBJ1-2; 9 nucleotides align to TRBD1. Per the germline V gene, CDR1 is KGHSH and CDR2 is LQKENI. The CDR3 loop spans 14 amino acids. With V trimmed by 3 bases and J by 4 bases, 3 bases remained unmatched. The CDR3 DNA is TGTGCCAGCTCACCTGGGACAGGGTCCTATGGCTACACCTTC. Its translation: CASSPGTGSYGYTF. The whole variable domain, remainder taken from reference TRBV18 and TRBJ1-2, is NAGVMQNPRHLVRRRGQEARLRCSPMKGHSHVYWYRQLPEEGLKFMVYLQKENIIDESGMPKERFSAEFPKEGPSILRIQQVVRGDSAAYFCASSPGTGSYGYTFGSGTRLTVV.

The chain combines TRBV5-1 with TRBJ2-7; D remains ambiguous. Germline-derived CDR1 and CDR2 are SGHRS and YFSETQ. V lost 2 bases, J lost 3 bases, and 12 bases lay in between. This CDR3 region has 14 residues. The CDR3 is CASSLGRAGYEQYF. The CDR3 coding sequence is TGCGCCAGCAGCTTAGGTCGGGCAGGCTACGAGCAGTACTTC.

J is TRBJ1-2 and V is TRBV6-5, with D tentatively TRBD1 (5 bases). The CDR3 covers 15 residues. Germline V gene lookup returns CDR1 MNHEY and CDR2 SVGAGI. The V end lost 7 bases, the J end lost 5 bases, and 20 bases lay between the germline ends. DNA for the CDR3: TGTGCCAGCACCCGGGACCCTCAGCAAGGGTATGGCTACACCTTC. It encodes CASTRDPQQGYGYTF.

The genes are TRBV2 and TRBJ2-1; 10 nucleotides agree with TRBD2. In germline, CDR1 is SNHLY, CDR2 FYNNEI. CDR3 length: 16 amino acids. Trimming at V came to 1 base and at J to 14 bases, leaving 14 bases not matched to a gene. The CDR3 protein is CASSEGVGSGRPPEFF. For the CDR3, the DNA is TGTGCCAGCAGTGAAGGGGTGGGTAGCGGGAGGCCCCCCGAGTTCTTC.

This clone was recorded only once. Here the CDR3 DNA reads TGCAGCGTCCAGGTCTCTGGGGCCAACGTCCTGACTTTC. Protein product: CSVQVSGANVLTF. The chain joins TRBV29-1 to TRBJ2-6; D remains unclear. From germline, CDR1 is SQVTM and CDR2 ANQGSEA. Trimming took off 6 bases at V and 0 bases at J, with 6 bases between the two ends. The CDR3 runs 13 residues.

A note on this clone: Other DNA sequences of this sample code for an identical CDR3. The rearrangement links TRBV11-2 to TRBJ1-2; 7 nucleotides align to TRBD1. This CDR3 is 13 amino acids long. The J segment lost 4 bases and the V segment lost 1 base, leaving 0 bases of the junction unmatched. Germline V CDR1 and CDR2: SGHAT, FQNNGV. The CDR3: CASSLGQGYGYTF. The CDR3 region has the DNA TGTGCCAGCAGCTTAGGACAGGGCTATGGCTACACCTTC.

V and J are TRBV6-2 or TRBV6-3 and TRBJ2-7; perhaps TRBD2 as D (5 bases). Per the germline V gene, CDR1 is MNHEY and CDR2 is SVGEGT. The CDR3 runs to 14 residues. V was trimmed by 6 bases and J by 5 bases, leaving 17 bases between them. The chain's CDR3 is CASSLFLLGDEQYF. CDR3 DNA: TGTGCCAGCAGCCTGTTTCTATTGGGAGACGAGCAGTACTTC.

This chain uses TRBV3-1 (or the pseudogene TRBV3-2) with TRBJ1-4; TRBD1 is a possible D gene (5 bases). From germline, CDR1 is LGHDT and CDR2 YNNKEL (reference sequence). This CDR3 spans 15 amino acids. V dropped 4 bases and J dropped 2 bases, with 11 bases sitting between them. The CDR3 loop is CASSLIGATNEKLFF. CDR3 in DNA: TGTGCCAGCAGCCTTATCGGGGCTACTAATGAAAAACTGTTTTTT.

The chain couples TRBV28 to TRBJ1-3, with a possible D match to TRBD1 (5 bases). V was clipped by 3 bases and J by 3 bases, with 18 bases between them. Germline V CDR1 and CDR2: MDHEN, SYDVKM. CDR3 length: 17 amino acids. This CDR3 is CASSLMVIGAGGNTIYF. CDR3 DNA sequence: TGTGCCAGCAGTTTGATGGTGATCGGGGCGGGTGGAAACACCATATATTTT.

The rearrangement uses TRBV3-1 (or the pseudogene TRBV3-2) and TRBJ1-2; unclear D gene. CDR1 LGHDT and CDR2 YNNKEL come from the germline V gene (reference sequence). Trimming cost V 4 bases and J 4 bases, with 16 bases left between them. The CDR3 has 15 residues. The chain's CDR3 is CASSRPSRDGYGYTF. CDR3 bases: TGTGCCAGCAGCCGCCCGTCCAGAGATGGCTATGGCTACACCTTC.

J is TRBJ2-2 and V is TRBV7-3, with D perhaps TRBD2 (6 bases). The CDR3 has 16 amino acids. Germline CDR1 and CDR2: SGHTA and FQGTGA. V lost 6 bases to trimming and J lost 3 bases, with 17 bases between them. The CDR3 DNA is TGTGCCAGCAGTACCTCCGGGACTTCTTACACCGGGGAGCTGTTTTTT. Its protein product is CASSTSGTSYTGELFF.

The CDR3: CASSLKGGSYEQYF. CDR3 DNA: TGTGCCAGCAGCTTGAAGGGCGGCTCCTACGAGCAGTACTTC. The rearrangement joins TRBV5-8 to TRBJ2-7; D unclear. The germline V and J ends were trimmed by 1 base and 0 bases, with 8 bases remaining between them. In germline, CDR1 is SGHTS, CDR2 YDEGEE. The length of the CDR3 is 14 residues. Filled out from reference TRBV5-8 and TRBJ2-7, the complete variable domain reads EAGVTQSPTHLIKTRGQQATLRCSPISGHTSVYWYQQALGLGLQFLLWYDEGEERNRGNFPPRFSGRQFPNYSSELNVNALELEDSALYLCASSLKGGSYEQYFGPGTRLTVT.

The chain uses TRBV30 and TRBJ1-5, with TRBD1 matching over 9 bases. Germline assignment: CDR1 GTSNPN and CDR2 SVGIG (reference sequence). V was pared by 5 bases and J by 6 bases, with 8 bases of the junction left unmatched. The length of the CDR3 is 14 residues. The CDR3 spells CAWRPDRGGQPQHF. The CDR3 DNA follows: TGTGCCTGGCGTCCGGACAGGGGAGGTCAGCCCCAGCATTTT. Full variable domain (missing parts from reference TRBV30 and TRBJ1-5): SQTIHQWPATLVQPVGSPLSLECTVEGTSNPNLYWYRQAAGRGLQLLFYSVGIGQISSEVPQNLSASRPQDRQFILSSKKLLLSDSGFYLCAWRPDRGGQPQHFGDGTRLSIL.

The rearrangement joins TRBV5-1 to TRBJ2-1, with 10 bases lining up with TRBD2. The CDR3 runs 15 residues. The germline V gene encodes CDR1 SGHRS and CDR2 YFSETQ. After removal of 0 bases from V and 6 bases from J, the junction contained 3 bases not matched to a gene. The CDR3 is CASSLGLAGRNEQFF. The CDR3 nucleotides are TGCGCCAGCAGCTTGGGACTAGCGGGTCGCAATGAGCAGTTCTTC.

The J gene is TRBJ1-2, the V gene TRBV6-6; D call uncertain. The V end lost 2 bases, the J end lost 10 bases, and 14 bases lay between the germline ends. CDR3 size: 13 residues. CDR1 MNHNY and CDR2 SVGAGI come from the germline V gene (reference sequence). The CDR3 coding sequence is TGTGCCAGCAGTTACACGGATAGCTTGCACTACACCTTC. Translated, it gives CASSYTDSLHYTF.

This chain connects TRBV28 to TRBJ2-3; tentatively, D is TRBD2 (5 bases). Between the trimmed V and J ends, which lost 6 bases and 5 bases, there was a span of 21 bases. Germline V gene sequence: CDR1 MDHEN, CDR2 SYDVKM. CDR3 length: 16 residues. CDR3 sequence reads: CASSSLLGSAVDTQYF. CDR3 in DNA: TGTGCCAGCAGCAGCTTACTTGGATCAGCGGTAGATACGCAGTATTTT.

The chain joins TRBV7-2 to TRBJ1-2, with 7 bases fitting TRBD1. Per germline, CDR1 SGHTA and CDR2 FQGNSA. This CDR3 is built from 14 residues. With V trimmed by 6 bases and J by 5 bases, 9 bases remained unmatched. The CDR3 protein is CASRDRQGSYGYTF. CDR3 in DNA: TGTGCCAGCAGGGATCGACAGGGATCATATGGCTACACCTTC.

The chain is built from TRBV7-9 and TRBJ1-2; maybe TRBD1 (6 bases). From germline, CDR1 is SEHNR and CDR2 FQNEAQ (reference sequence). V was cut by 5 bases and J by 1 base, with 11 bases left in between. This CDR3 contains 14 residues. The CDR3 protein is CASSNDRINYGYTF. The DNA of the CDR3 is TGTGCCAGCAGCAACGACAGGATTAACTATGGCTACACCTTC.